Listed here are 10 T cell receptor beta chains from one sample, sequenced in a study of T cells in Graves' hyperthyroidism and ophthalmopathy. Amplification targeted TCR beta CDR3 regions from RNA transcripts. The study used the HTBI primer set for a first-round RT-PCR of the TCR CDR3. TCRdb re-derived calls from the multiplex PCR reads in MiXCR, one entry per CDR3 protein. The data contain roughly 710,000 distinct CDR3 sequences, 35% of them singletons. Specimen: blood. These receptors all stem from a woman in her thirties or forties with Graves' hyperthyroidism.

This clonotype was seen a few times. This chain links TRBV7-3 with TRBJ1-1; the match to TRBD1 covers 9 bases. This CDR3 is built from 16 residues. CDR1 and CDR2 (germline): SGHTA, FQGTGA. V shed 6 bases and J 0 bases; nucleotides not matched to a gene: 8. CDR3 protein: CASRGAGQGMNTEAFF. CDR3 nucleotide sequence: TGTGCCAGCAGGGGGGCGGGACAGGGCATGAACACTGAAGCTTTCTTT.

This clonotype was counted many times. The chain has TRBV20-1 and TRBJ1-5; TRBD1 matches 8 bases. CDR3 size: 17 residues. J lost 5 bases, V lost 6 bases, and 18 bases had no gene match. From germline, CDR1 is DFQATT and CDR2 SNEGSKA (reference sequence). The chain's CDR3 is CSAPVSHRGGHHQPQHF. DNA for the CDR3: TGCAGTGCCCCCGTTAGTCACAGGGGGGGCCATCATCAGCCCCAGCATTTT.

This clonotype showed up just a few times. This rearrangement joins TRBV6-5 to TRBJ1-1; D remains ambiguous. The length of the CDR3 is 15 residues. V was clipped by 5 bases and J by 0 bases, with 13 bases between them. Germline V gives CDR1 MNHEY, CDR2 SVGAGI. The DNA for the CDR3 is TGTGCCAGCAGTGAACGTCGTGGGCTGAACACTGAAGCTTTCTTT. It is translated as CASSERRGLNTEAFF.

This clonotype occurred many times. The chain recombines TRBV5-1 with TRBJ1-1, with D hard to call. The CDR3 runs 14 residues. Trimming stripped 0 bases from V and 4 bases from J, with 10 bases between. The germline gives CDR1 SGHRS, CDR2 YFSETQ. The CDR3 region is CASSLELGGTEAFF. CDR3 in DNA: TGCGCCAGCAGCTTGGAACTTGGCGGCACTGAAGCTTTCTTT. The variable domain in full, completed from reference TRBV5-1 and TRBJ1-1, reads KAGVTQTPRYLIKTRGQQVTLSCSPISGHRSVSWYQQTPGQGLQFLFEYFSETQRNKGNFPGRFSGRQFSNSRSEMNVSTLELGDSALYLCASSLELGGTEAFFGQGTRLTVV.

V gene TRBV7-8 combines with J gene TRBJ2-1; 7 nucleotides line up with TRBD2. The germline gives CDR1 SGHVS, CDR2 FQNEAQ. The CDR3 contains 16 residues. Losses at the gene ends were 7 bases for V and 5 bases for J; bases not matched to a gene: 14. The DNA of the CDR3 is TGTGCCAGCACCATCGGAGCGGGATCGTCGCACAATGAGCAGTTCTTC. It yields the protein CASTIGAGSSHNEQFF.

CDR3 nucleotide sequence: TGTGCCAGCAGTTTCAATCCCTATACCACTGAAGCTTTCTTT. Translation gives CASSFNPYTTEAFF. The chain uses TRBV25-1 and TRBJ1-1; D is undetermined. Per germline, CDR1 MGHDK and CDR2 SYGVNS. The germline V and J ends were trimmed by 5 bases and 4 bases, with 14 bases remaining between them. CDR3 length: 14 amino acids.

V and J are TRBV29-1 and TRBJ1-2; 8 bases map to TRBD1. The length of the CDR3 is 12 residues. CDR1 and CDR2 (germline): SQVTM, ANQGSEA. V lost 7 bases to trimming and J lost 3 bases; unmatched junction nucleotides: 4. This CDR3 is CSDVQGDYGYTF. CDR3 coding DNA: TGCAGCGACGTACAGGGGGACTATGGCTACACCTTC. The complete variable domain, with remaining parts taken from reference TRBV29-1 and TRBJ1-2, reads SAVISQKPSRDICQRGTSLTIQCQVDSQVTMMFWYRQQPGQSLTLIATANQGSEATYESGFVIDKFPISRPNLTFSTLTVSNMSPEDSSIYLCSDVQGDYGYTFGSGTRLTVV.

About this clonotype: A much larger clone differs from this one at a single base, so this may be a read error. This chain joins TRBV12-3 or TRBV12-4 and TRBJ2-5; D is uncertain. V gave up 5 bases and J gave up 3 bases, with 13 bases separating them. CDR3 length: 14 amino acids. The CDR3 nucleotides read TGTGCCAGCAGTGACCCTTGGCCTGAAGAGACCCAGTACTTC. Amino acids: CASSDPWPEETQYF.

The chain carries TRBV6-6 and TRBJ1-6, with D tentatively TRBD1 (5 bases). Germline CDR1 is MNHNY and CDR2 is SVGAGI (reference sequence). V was clipped by 6 bases and J by 5 bases, with 14 bases between them. This CDR3 is built from 15 residues. The CDR3 loop reads CASSQEGRDNSPLHF. CDR3 nucleotide sequence: TGTGCCAGCAGCCAAGAGGGGAGGGATAATTCACCCCTCCACTTT.

Here the CDR3 DNA reads TGTGCCAGCAGTGAATTCACAGGGAGGGGAAGAACTGAAGCTTTCTTT. Its protein is CASSEFTGRGRTEAFF. J is TRBJ1-1 and V is TRBV14; possibly TRBD1 for D (6 bases). Germline assignment: CDR1 SGHDN and CDR2 FVKESK. V was trimmed by 6 bases and J by 5 bases, leaving 22 bases between them. The CDR3 consists of 16 residues.